The entry below gives a single T cell receptor (beta chain) sequence along with its context. The target antigen is unknown. This is likely a read error, given that the CDR3 carries no conserved phenylalanine or tryptophan at its end. The data were taken from a study of tumor-infiltrating lymphocytes in primary liver carcinoma. Study-level information: Men as well as women, aged 30 to 69 years, made up the patients. Tumors, staged T1-T3 N0M0, spanned about 4.2 to 11 cm. Broader study findings: Significantly larger top-250-clone fractions were found in tumors than in blood (p = 0.039).

A primer in the constant region served to generate TCR beta cDNA from about 480 ng of total RNA. A slightly modified ARM-PCR protocol with three nested multiplex PCR rounds produced these TCR beta libraries. TRBV1-TRBV30 forward primers and a C-beta reverse primer were used in the first two PCR rounds, which each ran for about 11 cycles. TCRdb redid the calling of the multiplex PCR reads with MiXCR, one entry per CDR3 protein. The data hold fewer than 400,000 distinct CDR3 sequences, with more than 55% observed a single time. RNA was extracted from whole blood without cell sorting, alongside germline DNA. The CDR3 extends over 12 amino acids. Germline CDR1 and CDR2: SQVTM and ANQGSEA. V lost 4 bases, J lost 4 bases, and 10 bases lay in between.

The TCR was taken from a man between 35 and 55 years old with primary liver carcinoma and hepatitis B virus infection. The J gene is TRBJ2-5, the V gene TRBV29-1, with D perhaps matching TRBD2 (6 bases). Sequencing used peripheral blood. The CDR3 is CSVGGVLETQYS. DNA of the CDR3: TGCAGCGTTGGCGGGGTGTTAGAGACCCAGTACTCC.